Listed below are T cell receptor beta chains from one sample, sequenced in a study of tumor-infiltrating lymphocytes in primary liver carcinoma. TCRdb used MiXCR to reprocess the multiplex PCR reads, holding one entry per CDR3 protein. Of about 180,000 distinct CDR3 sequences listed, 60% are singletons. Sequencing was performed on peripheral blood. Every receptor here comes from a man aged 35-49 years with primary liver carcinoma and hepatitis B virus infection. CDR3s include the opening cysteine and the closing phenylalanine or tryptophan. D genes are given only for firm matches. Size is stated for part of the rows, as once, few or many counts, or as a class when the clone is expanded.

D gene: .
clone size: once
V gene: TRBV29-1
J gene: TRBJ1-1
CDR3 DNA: TGCAGCATCCAGACCCTGGGGAACACTGAAGCTTTCTTT
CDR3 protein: CSIQTLGNTEAFF

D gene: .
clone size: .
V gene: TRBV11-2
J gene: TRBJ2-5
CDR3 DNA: TGTGCCAGCAGCTTAGATGTGAAGGAGACCCAATACTTC
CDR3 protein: CASSLDVKETQYF

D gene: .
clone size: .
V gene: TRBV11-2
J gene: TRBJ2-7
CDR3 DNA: TGCGCGAGCAGCTTAACCTATGGAGCCTACGAGCAGTACTTC
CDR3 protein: CASSLTYGAYEQYF

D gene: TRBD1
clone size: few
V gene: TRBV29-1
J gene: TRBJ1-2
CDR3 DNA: TGCAGCGTTCAGGGGGGGAATGGCTACACCTTC
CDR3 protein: CSVQGGNGYTF

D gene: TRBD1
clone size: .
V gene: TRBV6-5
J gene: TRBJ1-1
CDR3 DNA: TGTGCCAGCAGTTACTCCACAGGGGCGGCCACTGAAGCTTTCTTT
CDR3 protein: CASSYSTGAATEAFF

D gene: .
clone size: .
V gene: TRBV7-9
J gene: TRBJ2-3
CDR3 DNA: TGTGCCAGCAGCTACGGTTCCCTAAACACAGATACGCAGTATTTT
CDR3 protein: CASSYGSLNTDTQYF

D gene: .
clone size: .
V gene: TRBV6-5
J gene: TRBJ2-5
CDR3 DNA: TGTGCCAGCAGTCTCAACAGGGAAGAGACCCAGTACTTC
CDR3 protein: CASSLNREETQYF

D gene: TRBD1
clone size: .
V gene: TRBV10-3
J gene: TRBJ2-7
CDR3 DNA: TGTGCCATCAGATCTGGACAGGGAGCCTCCTACGAGCAGTACTTC
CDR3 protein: CAIRSGQGASYEQYF

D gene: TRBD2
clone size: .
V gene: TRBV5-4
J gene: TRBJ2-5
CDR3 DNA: TGTGCCAGCAGCAGAACCGGGACTAGCGGGAGGGCCAGGGAGACCCAGTACTTC
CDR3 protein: CASSRTGTSGRARETQYF

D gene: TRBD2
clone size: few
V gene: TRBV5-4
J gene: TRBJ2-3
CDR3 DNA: TGTGCCAGCAGCTTGGCCGGGACTAGGTGGTTAGATACGCAGTATTTT
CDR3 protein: CASSLAGTRWLDTQYF

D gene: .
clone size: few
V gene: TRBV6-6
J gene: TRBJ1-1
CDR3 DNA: TGTGCCAGCAGGAAAGAGGGGGTTTCGAACACTGAAGCTTTCTTT
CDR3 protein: CASRKEGVSNTEAFF

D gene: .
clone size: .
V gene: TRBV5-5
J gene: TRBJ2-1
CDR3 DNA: TGTGCCAGCAGCTTGGACAGTGCTTGGGAGCAGTTCTTC
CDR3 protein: CASSLDSAWEQFF

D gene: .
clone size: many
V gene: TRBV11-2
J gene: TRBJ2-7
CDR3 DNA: TGTGCCGGAGGGAAGACGGGCTACGAGCAGTACTTC
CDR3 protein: CAGGKTGYEQYF

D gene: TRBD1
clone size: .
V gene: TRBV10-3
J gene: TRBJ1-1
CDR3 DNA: TGTGCCATCAGTCAACAGGGGTTGGCAAACACTGAAGCTTTCTTT
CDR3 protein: CAISQQGLANTEAFF

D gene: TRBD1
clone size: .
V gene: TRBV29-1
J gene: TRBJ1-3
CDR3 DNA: TGCATCGGATGGGACAGCCGCTCTGGAAATACCATATATTTT
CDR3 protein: CIGWDSRSGNTIYF

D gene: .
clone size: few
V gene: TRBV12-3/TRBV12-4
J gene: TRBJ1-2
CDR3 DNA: TGTGCCAGCAGTCCTCCCCGTGTAAACTATGGCTACACCTTC
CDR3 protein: CASSPPRVNYGYTF

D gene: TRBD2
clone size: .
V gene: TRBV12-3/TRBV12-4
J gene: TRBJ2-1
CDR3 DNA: TGTGCCAGCAGTCCCCCGACGACTAGCGGGCAAGACAATGAGCAGTTCTTC
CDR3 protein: CASSPPTTSGQDNEQFF

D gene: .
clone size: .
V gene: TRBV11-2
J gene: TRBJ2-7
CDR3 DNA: TGTGCCAGCATCTATGAGAGGAGCTCCTACGAGCAGTACTTC
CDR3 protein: CASIYERSSYEQYF

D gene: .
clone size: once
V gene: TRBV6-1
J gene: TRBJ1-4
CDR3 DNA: TGTGCCAGCAGTGAATCACTCCGGGACTTCGCTTCGTTTAATGAAAAACTGTTTTTT
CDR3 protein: CASSESLRDFASFNEKLFF

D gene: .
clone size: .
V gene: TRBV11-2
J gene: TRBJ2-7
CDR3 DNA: TGTGCCAGCAGTCACGGACCGGACTACGAGCAGTACTTC
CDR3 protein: CASSHGPDYEQYF

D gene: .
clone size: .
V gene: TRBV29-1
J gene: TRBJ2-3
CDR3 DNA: TGCAGCGTTGAGGTGACTAGCACAGATACGCAGTATTTT
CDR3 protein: CSVEVTSTDTQYF

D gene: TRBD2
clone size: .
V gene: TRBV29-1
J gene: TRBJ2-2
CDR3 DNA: TGCAGCGTTCTAGCGGGAGGGCCCACTGCGTACACCGTGGAGCTGTTTTTT
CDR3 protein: CSVLAGGPTAYTVELFF

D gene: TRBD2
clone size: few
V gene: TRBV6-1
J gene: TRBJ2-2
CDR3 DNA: TGTGCCAGCAGTCCTAGCGGGACAAGTCAGGCCGGGGAGCTGTTTTTT
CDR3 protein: CASSPSGTSQAGELFF

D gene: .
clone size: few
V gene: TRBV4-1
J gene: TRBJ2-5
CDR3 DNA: TGCGCCAGCAGCCAAGAGCCGGGGACCCAAGAGACCCAGTACTTC
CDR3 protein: CASSQEPGTQETQYF

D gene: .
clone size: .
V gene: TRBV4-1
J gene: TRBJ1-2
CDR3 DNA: TGCGCCAGCAGCGAAGGGGTTCAGTCGATTAAAGATGGCTACACCTTC
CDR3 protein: CASSEGVQSIKDGYTF

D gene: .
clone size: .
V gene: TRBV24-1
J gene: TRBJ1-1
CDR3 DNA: TGTGCCACCAGTGTCCCGAACCGACCTGAAGCTTTCTTT
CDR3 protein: CATSVPNRPEAFF

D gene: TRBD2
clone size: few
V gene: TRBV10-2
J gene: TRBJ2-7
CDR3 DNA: TGCGCCACCACCCAAGCGGGAGGCTCCTACGAGCAGTACTTC
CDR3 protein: CATTQAGGSYEQYF

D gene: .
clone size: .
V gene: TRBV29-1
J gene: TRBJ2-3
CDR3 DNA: TGCAGCGTTGAAAGGGGCAGGGAAATGGATACGCAGTATTTT
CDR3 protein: CSVERGREMDTQYF

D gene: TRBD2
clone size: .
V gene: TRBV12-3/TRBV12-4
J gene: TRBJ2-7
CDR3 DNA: TGTGCCAGCAGTTTACGGCTAGCGGAGACCCACTCCTACGAGCAGTACTTC
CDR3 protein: CASSLRLAETHSYEQYF

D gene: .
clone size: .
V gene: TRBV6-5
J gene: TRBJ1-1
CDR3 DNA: TGTGCCAGCAGTCCTACGACCATGTCCCAGGCGGCTTTCTTT
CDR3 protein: CASSPTTMSQAAFF

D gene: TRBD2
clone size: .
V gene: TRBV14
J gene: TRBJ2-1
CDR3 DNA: TGTGCCAGCAGCCAAGAATTAGCGGGATCCTACAATGAGCAGTTCTTC
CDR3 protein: CASSQELAGSYNEQFF

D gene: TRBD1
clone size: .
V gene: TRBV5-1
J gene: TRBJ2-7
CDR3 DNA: TGCGCTAGCAGGCCCGGGACAGACTCCTACGAGCAGTACTTC
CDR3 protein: CASRPGTDSYEQYF

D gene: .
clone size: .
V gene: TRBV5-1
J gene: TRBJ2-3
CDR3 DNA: TGCGCCAGTAGCTTGGCCCCGGGGGCCGGCACAGATACGAAGTATTTT
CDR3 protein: CASSLAPGAGTDTKYF

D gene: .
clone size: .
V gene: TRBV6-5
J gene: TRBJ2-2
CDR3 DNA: TGTGCCAGCAGTTATTCCACTTGGGGCGGGGAGCTGTTTTTT
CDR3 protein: CASSYSTWGGELFF

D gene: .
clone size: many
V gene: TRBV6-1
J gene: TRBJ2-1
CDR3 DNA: TGTGCCAGCAGAGAAAGGCAGGGGGGCAATGAGCAGTTCTTC
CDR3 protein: CASRERQGGNEQFF

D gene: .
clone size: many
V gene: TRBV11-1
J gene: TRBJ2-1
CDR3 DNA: TGTGCCAGCAGCTTAACTAGGGATGTTTTCAATGAGCAGTTCTTC
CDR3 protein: CASSLTRDVFNEQFF

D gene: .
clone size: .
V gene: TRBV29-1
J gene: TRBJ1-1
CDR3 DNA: TGCTGCGTCCACCAACGGGAGGGGGGTAAAGCTTTCTTT
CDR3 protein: CCVHQREGGKAFF

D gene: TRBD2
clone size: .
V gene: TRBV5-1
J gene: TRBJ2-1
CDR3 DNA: TGCGCCAGCTCCACTAGCGAGGGGAGCGGACATGAGCAGTTCTTC
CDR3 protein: CASSTSEGSGHEQFF

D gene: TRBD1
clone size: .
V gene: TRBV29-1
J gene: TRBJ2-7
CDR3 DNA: TGCAGCGTGGTGACAGGGACCTCCTACGAACAGTATTTC
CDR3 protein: CSVVTGTSYEQYF

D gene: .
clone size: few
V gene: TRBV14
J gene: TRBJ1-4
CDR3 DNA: TGTGCCAGCAGCCAAAACTCGGATGGAAAACTGTTTTTT
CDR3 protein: CASSQNSDGKLFF

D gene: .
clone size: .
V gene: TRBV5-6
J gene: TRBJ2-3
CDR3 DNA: TGTGCCAGCAGCTTGAGGAGGGGCACAGATACGCAGTATTTT
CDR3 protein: CASSLRRGTDTQYF

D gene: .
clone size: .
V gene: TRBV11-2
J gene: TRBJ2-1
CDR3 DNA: TGTGCCAGTAGCTCGCGCCCCAACGGAAGGATCTATGAGCAGTTCTTC
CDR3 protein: CASSSRPNGRIYEQFF

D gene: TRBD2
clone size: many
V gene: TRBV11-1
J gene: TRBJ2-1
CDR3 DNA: TGTGCCAGCAGCTTCGCAGGACTAGCGGCGAATGAGCAGTTCTTC
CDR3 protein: CASSFAGLAANEQFF

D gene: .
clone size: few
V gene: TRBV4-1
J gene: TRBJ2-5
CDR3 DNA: TGCGCCAGCAGCCAAGATCGAGGACAGCGGGGTGCAGAGACCCAGTACTTC
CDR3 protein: CASSQDRGQRGAETQYF

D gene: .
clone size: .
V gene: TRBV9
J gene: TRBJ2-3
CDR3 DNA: TGTGCCAGCAGCTCCCGGGCGCTAGCGACTCCGGATACGCAGTATTTT
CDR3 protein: CASSSRALATPDTQYF

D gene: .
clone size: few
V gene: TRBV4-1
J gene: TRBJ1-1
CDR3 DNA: TGCGCCAGCAGCGAAAGGACTGAAGCTTTCTTT
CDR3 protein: CASSERTEAFF

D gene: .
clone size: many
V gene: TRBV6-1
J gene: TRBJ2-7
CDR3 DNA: TGTGCCAGCACCCAATCGAACTCCTACGAGCAGTACTTC
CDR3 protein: CASTQSNSYEQYF

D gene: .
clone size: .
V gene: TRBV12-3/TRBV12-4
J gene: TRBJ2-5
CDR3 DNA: TGTGCCAGCAGTTCCCGAGGGAGCCAAGAGACCCAGTACTTC
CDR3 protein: CASSSRGSQETQYF

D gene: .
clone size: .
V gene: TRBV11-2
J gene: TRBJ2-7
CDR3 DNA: TGTGCCAGCAGCGCTGGGACGTACAGCTCCTACGAGCAGTATTTC
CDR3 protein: CASSAGTYSSYEQYF

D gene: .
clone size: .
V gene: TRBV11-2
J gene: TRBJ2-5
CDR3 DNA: TGTGCCAGCAGCCTAGAGACGGAGACCCAGTACTTC
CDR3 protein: CASSLETETQYF

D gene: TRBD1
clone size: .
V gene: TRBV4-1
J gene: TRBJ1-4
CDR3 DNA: TGCGCCAGCAGTCAATCCAGGGGACAGGGGGCCAGCCTGTTTTTT
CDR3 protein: CASSQSRGQGASLFF

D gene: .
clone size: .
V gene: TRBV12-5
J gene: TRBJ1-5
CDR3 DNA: TGTGCTAGTGGTTACCCCTTGAATCAGCCCCAGCATTTT
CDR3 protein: CASGYPLNQPQHF

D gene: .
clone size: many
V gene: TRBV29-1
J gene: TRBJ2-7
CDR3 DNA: TGCAGTCGGGCCTCGAACAGGGTATCCTACGAGCAGTACTTC
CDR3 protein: CSRASNRVSYEQYF

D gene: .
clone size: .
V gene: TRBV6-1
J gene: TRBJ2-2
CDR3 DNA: TGTGCCAGCACCCCTAGCAGGAGTTTTTCCGGGGAGCTGTTTTTT
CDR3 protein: CASTPSRSFSGELFF

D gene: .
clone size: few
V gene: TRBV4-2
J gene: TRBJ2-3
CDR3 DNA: TGTGCCAGCAGCCGTGAGGCGGGACTTAGCACAGATACGCAGTATTTT
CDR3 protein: CASSREAGLSTDTQYF

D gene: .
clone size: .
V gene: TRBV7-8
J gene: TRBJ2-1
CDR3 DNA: TGTGCCAGCACCTTAGCCAGAAATTACAATGAGCAGTTCTTC
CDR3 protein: CASTLARNYNEQFF